Each of the 12 T cell receptor beta chains below was sequenced from the same sample in a study of identical twins (dated by TCRdb to about 2016). Libraries were made using 5' RACE. TCRdb lists the instrument as Illumina HiSeq 2000. In-frame beta chains were kept once TCRdb had trimmed the public reads at Q25 with fastp and called clones with MiXCR. Rows with a matching CDR3 protein are joined into one entry that keeps the most common DNA and genes. Counted in this sample were roughly 490,000 distinct CDR3 sequences; 14% of them appeared once. Of the sample, 0.95% to 1% falls within the top ten clones. The sample was also reused in another study, on yellow fever vaccine responses in identical twins.

The sample consisted of CD4+ T cells sorted from blood. Receptors originate from a woman aged 18-29 years in good health.

This clonotype has more than one count but fewer than ten. The chain is built from TRBV19 and TRBJ2-1; D ambiguous. V was cut by 5 bases and J by 5 bases, with 13 bases left in between. The CDR3 contains 14 residues. In germline, CDR1 is LNHDA, CDR2 SQIVND (reference sequence). The DNA of the CDR3 is TGTGCCAGTAGTTCGCTGCTTTTCGACAATGAGCAGTTCTTC. Translating it yields CASSSLLFDNEQFF.

This clonotype was detected only a few times. The chain uses TRBV4-2 and TRBJ2-6, with 8 positions matching TRBD1. CDR1 and CDR2 (germline): LGHNA, YNFKEQ. Trimming took 5 bases from V and 0 from J; bases not matched to a gene: 12. The CDR3 loop spans 19 amino acids. The CDR3: CASSEDRDRFISGANVLTF. DNA of the CDR3: TGTGCCAGCAGCGAGGATCGGGACAGGTTTATCTCTGGGGCCAACGTCCTGACTTTC.

The chain links TRBV18 to TRBJ2-7; D is possibly TRBD2 (6 bases). V was clipped by 1 base and J by 3 bases, with 13 bases between them. The CDR3 has 15 residues. Germline V CDR1 and CDR2: KGHSH, LQKENI. CDR3 coding DNA: TGTGCCAGCTCACCACGTCTCGGGAGTGGCTACGAGCAGTACTTC. This codes for CASSPRLGSGYEQYF.

This clonotype has a handful of counts. The chain is built from TRBV6-5 and TRBJ2-5; tentative D call: TRBD1 (5 bases). Germline CDR1 reads MNHEY; CDR2 reads SVGAGI. This CDR3 spans 14 amino acids. The V end was cut by 0 bases, the J end by 5 bases, with 10 bases between. The CDR3 loop is CASSYSWQGETQYF. Written as DNA, the CDR3 is TGTGCCAGCAGTTACTCGTGGCAGGGCGAGACCCAGTACTTC.

The rearrangement joins TRBV7-2 to TRBJ1-2; possible D gene TRBD1, 5 bases. Germline V lookup: CDR1 SGHTA, CDR2 FQGNSA. V lost 5 bases to trimming and J lost 8 bases, with 12 bases between them. The CDR3 is 12 amino acids. CDR3 sequence: CASSRDLNGYTF. In DNA, the CDR3 is TGTGCCAGCAGCCGGGACCTGAACGGCTACACCTTC.

The chain carries TRBV11-2 and TRBJ2-1; 10 nucleotides agree with TRBD2. J gave up 3 bases and V 5 bases, and 7 bases lay outside the gene matches. CDR3 length equals 16 residues. Per the germline V gene, CDR1 is SGHAT and CDR2 is FQNNGV. The CDR3 loop reads CASSTWTSGYYNEQFF. CDR3 sequence (DNA): TGTGCCAGCAGCACCTGGACTAGCGGTTACTACAATGAGCAGTTCTTC.

This clonotype was seen more than once but under ten times. J is TRBJ2-7 and V is TRBV3-1; D gene uncertain. Trimming shortened V by 4 bases and J by 0 bases, and 10 bases separated the two germline ends. In germline, CDR1 is LGHDT, CDR2 YNNKEL (reference sequence). The CDR3 is 14 amino acids. DNA of the CDR3: TGTGCCAGCAGCCCCATGGCGAGCTCCTACGAGCAGTACTTC. This codes for CASSPMASSYEQYF.

The sample holds a few counts of this clonotype. The genes are TRBV4-3 and TRBJ1-6, with D possibly TRBD1 on 5 matching bases. Germline lookup yields CDR1 LGHNA and CDR2 YSLEER. V was shortened by 1 base and J by 0 bases, with 7 bases between the two germline ends. This CDR3 is 16 amino acids long. This chain's CDR3 is CASSQGGSSYNSPLHF. Written as DNA, the CDR3 is TGCGCCAGCAGCCAAGGGGGGAGCTCCTATAATTCACCCCTCCACTTT.

This clonotype has at least ten counts. This chain uses TRBV12-3 or TRBV12-4 with TRBJ2-7, with D tentatively TRBD1 or TRBD2 (5 bases each). Trimming shortened V by 3 bases and J by 6 bases, and 12 bases separated the two germline ends. The CDR3 spans 13 residues. The CDR3 DNA is TGTGCCAGCAGTTTCGGGGCAGTTGGCGAGCAGTACTTC. It is translated as CASSFGAVGEQYF.

This clonotype occurred a few times. This chain joins TRBV5-1 and TRBJ2-2; 12 bases are shared with TRBD1. This CDR3 contains 18 residues. The ends lost 4 bases at V and 6 bases at J; junction bases unmatched: 13. Germline CDR1 SGHRS, CDR2 YFSETQ. Here the CDR3 reads CASSKIPAGTGGPGELFF. The CDR3 bases are TGCGCCAGCAGCAAGATACCCGCCGGGACAGGGGGCCCCGGGGAGCTGTTTTTT.

This clonotype appeared many times. This chain joins TRBV7-2 and TRBJ2-2; a weak D match, TRBD1 (6 bases). The V gene lost 5 bases and the J gene lost 1 base, with 11 bases spanning the gap. The CDR3 loop spans 15 amino acids. CDR1 is SGHTA, CDR2 FQGNSA, per germline. As DNA, the CDR3 is TGTGCCAGCAGCCTCAGGACAGAGAACACCGGGGAGCTGTTTTTT. Its protein is CASSLRTENTGELFF.

This clonotype occurred a few times. V is TRBV29-1 and J is TRBJ2-7; TRBD2 matches at 9 bases. In germline, CDR1 is SQVTM, CDR2 ANQGSEA. CDR3 length: 13 residues. The junction had 11 bases not matched to a gene; V was cut back by 7 bases and J by 7 bases. For the CDR3, the DNA is TGCAGCGGACGGCGGGAGGGCCGTAAAGAGCAGTACTTC. Amino acid sequence: CSGRREGRKEQYF.